This is a list of T cell receptor beta chains from one sample in a study of blood T cell repertoires in COVID-19. Generated by immunoSEQ multiplex PCR, the TCRdb table keeps only in-frame clones and is missing some. The sample lists some 100,000 clones; under 90% were seen once. Sequences were obtained from peripheral blood. These receptors came from a woman between 65 and 79 years old with acute or convalescent COVID-19. Both conserved end residues are part of each CDR3. A D gene is named only where the DNA matches it firmly.

V	D	J	CDR3
TRBV11-3	TRBD2	TRBJ2-1	CASAREGQPTNEQFF
TRBV19	NA	TRBJ2-6	CASTQFRDSGANVLTF
TRBV28	TRBD1	TRBJ1-6	CASRRDSDSPLHF
TRBV11-2	NA	TRBJ1-2	CASSLGQTGYGYTF
TRBV24-1	TRBD2	TRBJ2-3	CATSDSGGGTDTQYF
TRBV14	TRBD1	TRBJ2-7	CASSQDPGQGSYEQYF
TRBV5-1	TRBD2	TRBJ2-5	CASSLAGGETQYF
TRBV2	TRBD1	TRBJ1-6	CASSDTLQGAGSPLHF
TRBV7-2	TRBD2	TRBJ2-1	CASSSRPTSGGNEQFF
TRBV29-1	TRBD1	TRBJ1-1	CSAAGTANTEAFF
TRBV28	TRBD1	TRBJ1-5	CASKRTGRSDNQPQHF
TRBV18	TRBD2	TRBJ2-5	CASSPFLAGKETQYF
TRBV5-1	NA	TRBJ2-1	CASSLAGNEQFF
TRBV19	TRBD2	TRBJ2-3	CASSTSGGTDTQYF
TRBV28	TRBD1	TRBJ1-5	CASSTSSGTGMGQPQHF
TRBV12-5	NA	TRBJ1-1	CASGPGNTEAFF
TRBV24-1	NA	TRBJ2-3	CATSAAMGGLGDTQYF
TRBV9	NA	TRBJ1-2	CASSVVRDGEVF
TRBV7-2	NA	TRBJ2-5	CASSLRAAGETQYF
TRBV6-1	NA	TRBJ1-2	CASSDQTSASYGYTF
TRBV5-1	TRBD1	TRBJ1-2	CASSPGTAYGYTF
TRBV5-1	NA	TRBJ2-1	CASSLDSGGYNEQFF
TRBV5-1	TRBD2	TRBJ2-3	CASSLGLAGGTDTQYF
TRBV19	NA	TRBJ1-2	CASGQYNYGYTF
TRBV18	TRBD2	TRBJ2-1	CASSPTLAGGNEQFF
TRBV7-8	NA	TRBJ1-4	CASSPRRPSDEKLFF
TRBV24-1	NA	TRBJ2-3	CATSDYRESDTQYF
TRBV30	TRBD1	TRBJ1-2	CAWRGPGQGRRGYTF
TRBV6-5	TRBD1	TRBJ1-2	CASSFTTGGLEGYTF
TRBV10-3	TRBD1	TRBJ1-5	CAISPTGAEQPQHF
TRBV4-1	TRBD1	TRBJ2-1	CASSQIRQGGGEQFF
TRBV5-4	NA	TRBJ2-3	CASTTPGTSAATQYF
TRBV6-5	TRBD1	TRBJ1-2	CASSYSYRGREGYTF
TRBV18	NA	TRBJ2-2	CASSLSRGELFF
TRBV19	NA	TRBJ1-1	CASSTQTGNTEAFF
TRBV6-6	NA	TRBJ2-5	CASSYLVPQETQYF
TRBV4-1	NA	TRBJ2-3	CASMRAGTQYF
TRBV7-2	NA	TRBJ2-5	CASSLAGRGTQYF
TRBV6-4	NA	TRBJ2-2	CASKSRDTGELFF
TRBV3-1/TRBV3-2	NA	TRBJ2-2	CASGGSGASGELFF
TRBV24-1	TRBD1	TRBJ2-1	CATSEKDRGRNEQFF